This TCR beta chain was captured in a study of radiotherapy plus CTLA-4 blockade in lung cancer. Study as a whole: Objective responses emerged in about 20% of patients, and over 30% attained disease control.

Findings of the study overall: Alongside interferon-beta, early blood T cell clone dynamics were reportedly the best predictor of response.

Of note for this clone: What it binds is not known.

CTLA-4 blockade using ipilimumab, together with focal radiation, was received by patients with chemo-refractory metastatic non-small-cell lung cancer. Data came from immunoSEQ multiplex PCR; TCRdb stores just in-frame clones and leaves some out. The sample records some 110,000 clones, about 83% being singletons. This TCR was sampled from a human donor with non-small cell lung cancer that progressed on radiotherapy plus ipilimumab. Some clones in this sample may be carry-over from other donors' samples. Sequenced material: peripheral blood, taken from a patient treated with radiotherapy plus ipilimumab.

The CDR3 here is CASSHNGESSYNEQFF. The CDR3 nucleotides read TGCGCCAGCAGCCACAATGGAGAAAGCTCCTACAATGAGCAGTTCTTC. V and J are TRBV4-1 and TRBJ2-1; D remains ambiguous. V lost 3 bases and J lost 0, with 12 bases in between. The CDR3 is 16 residues long. Looked up from germline, CDR1 is MGHRA and CDR2 is YSYEKL.